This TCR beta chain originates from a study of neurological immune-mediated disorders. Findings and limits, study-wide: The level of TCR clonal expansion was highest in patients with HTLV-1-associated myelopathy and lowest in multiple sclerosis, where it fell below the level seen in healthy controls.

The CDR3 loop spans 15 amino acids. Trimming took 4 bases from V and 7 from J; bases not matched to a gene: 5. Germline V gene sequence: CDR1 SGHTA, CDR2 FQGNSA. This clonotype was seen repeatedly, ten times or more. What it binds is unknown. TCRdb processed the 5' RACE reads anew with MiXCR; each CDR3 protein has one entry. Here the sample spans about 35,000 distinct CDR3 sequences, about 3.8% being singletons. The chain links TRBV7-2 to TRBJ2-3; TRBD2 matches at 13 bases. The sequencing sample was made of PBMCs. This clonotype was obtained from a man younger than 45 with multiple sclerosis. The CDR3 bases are TGTGCCAGCAGCTCCGGACTAGCGGGGGTAAATACGCAGTATTTT. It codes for CASSSGLAGVNTQYF.